A selection of T cell receptor beta chains follows, all from one sample in a study of OX40 agonist ivuxolimab in advanced cancers. Produced via immunoSEQ multiplex PCR; TCRdb's table is partial and in-frame only. The data show about 71,000 clones, approximately 94% seen once. Sequenced here: CD4+ or CD8+ T cells sorted from blood, sampled in a trial of the OX40 agonist ivuxolimab. All receptors come from an adult with an advanced solid tumor such as melanoma, head and neck, liver or kidney cancer. Each CDR3 is given with its conserved first and last residue. A D gene is named only where the DNA matches it firmly. Expanded clones are given a class, and other clones once, few, many or no size at all.

J gene | V gene | D gene | clone size | CDR3 DNA | CDR3 protein
TRBJ2-3 | TRBV6-5 | TRBD2 | - | TGTGCCAGCAGCTTGAGCGGGGTCTGGGCAGATACGCAGTATTTT | CASSLSGVWADTQYF
TRBJ1-6 | TRBV10-3 | TRBD1 | - | TGTGCCATCAGTGAGTCGTTCGGACAGGGTGATTCACCCCTCCACTTT | CAISESFGQGDSPLHF
TRBJ2-7 | TRBV28 | - | - | TGTGCCAGCAGTTTACCCGATCCGGCATCCGACAGGACCAGCACCTACGAGCAGTACTTC | CASSLPDPASDRTSTYEQYF
TRBJ1-1 | TRBV12-5 | - | - | TGTGCTAGTTGGGAGGAAGGTTCAAACACTGAAGCTTTCTTT | CASWEEGSNTEAFF
TRBJ2-7 | TRBV5-8 | - | - | TGTGCCAGCAGCTTCGGTTCCCCGGGAGTTTACGAGCAGTACTTC | CASSFGSPGVYEQYF
TRBJ2-2 | TRBV5-6 | - | once | TGTGCCAGCAGCTTGGTTAGACTCACCGGGGAGCTGTTTTTT | CASSLVRLTGELFF
TRBJ2-7 | TRBV11-2 | TRBD2 | - | TGTGCCAGCAGCTTCCTGACTAGCGGGAGGGCCTACGAGCAGTACTTC | CASSFLTSGRAYEQYF
TRBJ2-7 | TRBV4-1 | - | once | TGCGCCAGCAGCCAAGATGGGGGGGGCGCTTACGAGCAGTACTTC | CASSQDGGGAYEQYF
TRBJ1-1 | TRBV7-2 | - | - | TGTGCCAGCAGCCCCGGGGGAATGAACACTGAAGCTTTCTTT | CASSPGGMNTEAFF
TRBJ2-7 | TRBV30 | - | - | TGTGCCTGGAGTGGGGACCGGACCTACGAGCAGTACTTC | CAWSGDRTYEQYF
TRBJ1-6 | TRBV7-9 | - | - | TGTGCCAGCAGCTACGGGACAATAAGCTCCTATAATTCACCCCTCCACTTT | CASSYGTISSYNSPLHF
TRBJ2-1 | TRBV6-1 | - | - | TGTGCCAGCAGTGAAGGAGGAACAATGCAGTTCTTC | CASSEGGTMQFF
TRBJ1-3 | TRBV10-3 | - | - | TGTGCCATCAGTGAGATCGAAGGTGATCCCTCTGGAAACACCATATATTTT | CAISEIEGDPSGNTIYF
TRBJ2-3 | TRBV13 | TRBD1 | - | TGTGCCAGCAGCTACGGGACAGGGGACCCAGATACGCAGTATTTT | CASSYGTGDPDTQYF
TRBJ2-3 | TRBV6-5 | - | - | TGTGCCAGCAGTTCCATCTCTAGCGACCGCACAGATACGCAGTATTTT | CASSSISSDRTDTQYF
TRBJ2-6 | TRBV9 | - | - | TGTGCCAGCAGCCCCAGCCGGGGCCCTTACTCTGGGGCCAACGTCCTGACTTTC | CASSPSRGPYSGANVLTF
TRBJ1-2 | TRBV27 | - | - | TGTGCCAGCAGTCTAACTAACAGGGTAAATGGCTACACCTTC | CASSLTNRVNGYTF
TRBJ2-2 | TRBV4-1 | - | - | TGCGCCAGCAGCCAAGGCCCGAACACCGGGGAGCTGTTTTTT | CASSQGPNTGELFF
TRBJ2-1 | TRBV7-8 | TRBD2 | - | TGTGCCAGCAGCTTGCTAGCGGGGGGGCCCTACAATGAGCAGTTCTTC | CASSLLAGGPYNEQFF
TRBJ2-2 | TRBV27 | - | - | TGTGCCAGCAGTTTGGGGACGAACACCGGGGAGCTGTTTTTT | CASSLGTNTGELFF
TRBJ1-1 | TRBV6-5 | TRBD1 | - | TGTGCCAGCAGCACCACAGGGGGCCCCAACACTGAAGCTTTCTTT | CASSTTGGPNTEAFF
TRBJ2-5 | TRBV7-2 | TRBD1 | - | TGTGCCAGCAGCTTGGGACAGATCTACCAAGAGACCCAGTACTTC | CASSLGQIYQETQYF
TRBJ2-7 | TRBV23-1 | - | - | TGCGCCAGCAGTCAGCCAGACGAGCAGTACTTC | CASSQPDEQYF
TRBJ1-3 | TRBV5-1 | TRBD1 | - | TGCGCCAGCAGCTTGGCCGGGGGACAGGGGGCTTCTGGAAACACCATATATTTT | CASSLAGGQGASGNTIYF
TRBJ2-2 | TRBV27 | - | - | TGTGCCACCACCTTCGCCTCGAACACCGGGGAGCTGTTTTTT | CATTFASNTGELFF
TRBJ1-1 | TRBV11-2 | - | - | TGTGCCAGCAGCTTCGGATGGGCTGAAGCTTTCTTT | CASSFGWAEAFF
TRBJ2-2 | TRBV10-3 | - | - | TGTGCCATCAGTGAAGGCAGGGAGGAATACGGGGAGCTGTTTTTT | CAISEGREEYGELFF
TRBJ2-1 | TRBV7-3 | - | - | TGTGCCAGCAGATTAGCGCCGAGCTCCTACAATGAGCAGTTCTTC | CASRLAPSSYNEQFF